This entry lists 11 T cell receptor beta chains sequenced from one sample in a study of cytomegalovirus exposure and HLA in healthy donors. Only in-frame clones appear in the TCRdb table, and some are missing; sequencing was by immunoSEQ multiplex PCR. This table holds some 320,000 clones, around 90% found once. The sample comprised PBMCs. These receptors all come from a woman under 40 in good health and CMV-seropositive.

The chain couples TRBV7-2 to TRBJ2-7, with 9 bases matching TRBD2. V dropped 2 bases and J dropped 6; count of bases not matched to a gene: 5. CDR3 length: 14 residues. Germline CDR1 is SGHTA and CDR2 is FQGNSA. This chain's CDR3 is CASSLSSGGGEQYF. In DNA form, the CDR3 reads TGTGCCAGCAGCTTAAGTAGCGGGGGCGGCGAGCAGTACTTC.

CDR3 coding DNA: TGTGCCAGCAGTCAGGGACTAGCGGGGGCTACACTAGACGAGCAGTACTTC. Protein product: CASSQGLAGATLDEQYF. V usage is TRBV27 and J usage is TRBJ2-7; 14 bases are a match to TRBD2. Germline V gives CDR1 MNHEY, CDR2 SMNVEV (reference sequence). CDR3 length equals 17 residues. With V trimmed by 5 bases and J by 5 bases, 11 bases remained unmatched.

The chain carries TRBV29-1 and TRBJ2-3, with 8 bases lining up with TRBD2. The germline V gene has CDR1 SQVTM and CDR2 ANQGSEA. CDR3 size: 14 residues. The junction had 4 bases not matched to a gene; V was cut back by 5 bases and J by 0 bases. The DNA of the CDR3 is TGCAGCGTTCCTCGGACTAGCAGCACAGATACGCAGTATTTT. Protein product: CSVPRTSSTDTQYF.

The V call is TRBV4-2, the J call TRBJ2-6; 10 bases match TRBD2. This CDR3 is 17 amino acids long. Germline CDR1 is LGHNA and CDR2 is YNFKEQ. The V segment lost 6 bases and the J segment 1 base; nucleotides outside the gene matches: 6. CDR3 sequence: CASRGLAGVSGANVLTF. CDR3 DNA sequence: TGTGCCAGCAGGGGGCTAGCGGGAGTGTCTGGGGCCAACGTCCTGACTTTC.

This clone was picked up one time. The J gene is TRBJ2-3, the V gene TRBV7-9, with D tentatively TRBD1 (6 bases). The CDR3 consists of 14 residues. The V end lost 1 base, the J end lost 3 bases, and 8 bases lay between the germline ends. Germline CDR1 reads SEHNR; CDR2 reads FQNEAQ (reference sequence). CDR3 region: CASSLGDRTDTQYF. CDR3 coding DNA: TGTGCCAGCAGCTTAGGTGACAGGACAGATACGCAGTATTTT.

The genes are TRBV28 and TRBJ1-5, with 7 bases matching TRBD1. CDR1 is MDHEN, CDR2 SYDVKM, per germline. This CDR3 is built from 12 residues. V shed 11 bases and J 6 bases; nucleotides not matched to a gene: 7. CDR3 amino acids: CAARGPSQPQHF. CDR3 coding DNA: TGTGCCGCAAGGGGGCCGTCTCAGCCCCAGCATTTT.

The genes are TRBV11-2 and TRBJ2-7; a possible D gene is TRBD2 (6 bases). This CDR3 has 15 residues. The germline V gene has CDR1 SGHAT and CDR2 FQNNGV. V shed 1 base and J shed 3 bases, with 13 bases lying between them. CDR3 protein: CASSLGLGRDYEQYF. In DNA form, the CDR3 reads TGTGCCAGCAGCTTAGGACTAGGGCGGGACTACGAGCAGTACTTC.

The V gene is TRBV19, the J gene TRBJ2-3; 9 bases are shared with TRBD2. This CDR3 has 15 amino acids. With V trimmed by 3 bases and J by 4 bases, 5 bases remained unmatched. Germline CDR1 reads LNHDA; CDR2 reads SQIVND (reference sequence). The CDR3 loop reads CASSISGGFADTQYF. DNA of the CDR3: TGTGCCAGTAGTATTAGCGGGGGTTTCGCAGATACGCAGTATTTT. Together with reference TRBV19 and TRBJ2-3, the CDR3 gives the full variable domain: DGGITQSPKYLFRKEGQNVTLSCEQNLNHDAMYWYRQDPGQGLRLIYYSQIVNDFQKGDIAEGYSVSREKKESFPLTVTSAQKNPTAFYLCASSISGGFADTQYFGPGTRLTVL.

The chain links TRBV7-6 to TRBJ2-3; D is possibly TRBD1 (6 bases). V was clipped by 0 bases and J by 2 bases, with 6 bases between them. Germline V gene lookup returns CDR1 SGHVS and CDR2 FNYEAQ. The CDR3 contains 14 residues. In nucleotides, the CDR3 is TGTGCCAGCAGCTTAGCGGGGGCCACAGATACGCAGTATTTT. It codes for CASSLAGATDTQYF.

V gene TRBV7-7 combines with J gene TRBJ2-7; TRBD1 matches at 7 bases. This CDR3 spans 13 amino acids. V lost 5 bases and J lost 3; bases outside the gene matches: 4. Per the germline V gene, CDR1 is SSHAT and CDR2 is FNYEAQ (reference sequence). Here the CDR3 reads CASSVGQHYEQYF. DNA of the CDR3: TGTGCCAGCAGCGTGGGACAGCACTACGAGCAGTACTTC.

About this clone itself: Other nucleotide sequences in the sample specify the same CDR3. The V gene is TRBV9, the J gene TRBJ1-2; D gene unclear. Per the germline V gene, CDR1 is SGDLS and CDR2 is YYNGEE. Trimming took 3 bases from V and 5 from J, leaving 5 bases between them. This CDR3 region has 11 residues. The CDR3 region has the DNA TGTGCCAGCAGCGACAGTTATGGCTACACCTTC. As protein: CASSDSYGYTF.